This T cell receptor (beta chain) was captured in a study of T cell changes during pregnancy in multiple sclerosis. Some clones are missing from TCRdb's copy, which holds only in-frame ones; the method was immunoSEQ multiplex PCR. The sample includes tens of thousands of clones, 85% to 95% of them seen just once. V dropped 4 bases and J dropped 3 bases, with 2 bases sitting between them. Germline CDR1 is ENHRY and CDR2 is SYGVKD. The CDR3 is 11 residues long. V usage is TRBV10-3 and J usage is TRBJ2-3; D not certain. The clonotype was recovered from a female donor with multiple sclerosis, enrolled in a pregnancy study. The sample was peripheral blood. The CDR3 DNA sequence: TGTGCCATCAGTGCAACAGATACGCAGTATTTT. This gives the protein CAISATDTQYF.